Each of the 28 T cell receptor beta chains below was sequenced from the same sample in a study of CD8 T cells in Susac syndrome. An amount of RNA that ranged from roughly 0.45 to 1 ug was reverse transcribed with random hexamers. TCRdb used MiXCR to reprocess the immunoSEQ multiplex PCR reads, holding one entry per CDR3 protein. Of about 120,000 distinct CDR3 sequences in the sample, around nine tenths are singletons; the top ten hold 0.11% to 0.15%. Source material: CD4+ T cells from PBMCs. Receptor source: a human donor in good health.

This chain joins TRBV29-1 and TRBJ1-2, with TRBD1 identical over 8 bases. V lost 3 bases, J lost 4 bases, and 1 base stayed unmatched. Per the germline V gene, CDR1 is SQVTM and CDR2 is ANQGSEA. CDR3 length: 12 residues. The CDR3 reads CSVDTGGYGYTF. The CDR3 nucleotides read TGCAGCGTTGACACAGGGGGCTATGGCTACACCTTC. The full variable domain, in which reference TRBV29-1 and TRBJ1-2 provide the parts outside the CDR3, is SAVISQKPSRDICQRGTSLTIQCQVDSQVTMMFWYRQQPGQSLTLIATANQGSEATYESGFVIDKFPISRPNLTFSTLTVSNMSPEDSSIYLCSVDTGGYGYTFGSGTRLTVV.

The chain recombines TRBV30 with TRBJ2-2, with D perhaps TRBD1 (6 bases). Germline V gives CDR1 GTSNPN, CDR2 SVGIG (reference sequence). There are 19 residues in the CDR3. Trimming shortened V by 0 bases and J by 2 bases, and 22 bases separated the two germline ends. CDR3 in amino acids: CAWSVLRLKQGTNTGELFF. The CDR3 DNA reads TGTGCCTGGAGTGTACTTAGGTTAAAACAGGGAACTAACACCGGGGAGCTGTTTTTT.

This chain links TRBV5-1 with TRBJ2-3; 10 bases agree with TRBD1. The CDR3 spans 15 residues. Trimming cost V 4 bases and J 4 bases; bases outside gene matches: 6. Per the germline V gene, CDR1 is SGHRS and CDR2 is YFSETQ. This CDR3 reads CASSATGGDSDTQYF. The CDR3 bases are TGCGCCAGCAGCGCGACAGGGGGCGATTCAGATACGCAGTATTTT.

The chain combines TRBV28 with TRBJ1-1; D possibly corresponds to TRBD1 (5 bases). CDR1 is MDHEN and CDR2 is SYDVKM in the germline V gene. There are 14 residues in the CDR3. V was trimmed by 5 bases and J by 5 bases, leaving 15 bases between them. The CDR3 here is CASSPVGRGTEAFF. The CDR3, as DNA: TGTGCCAGCAGTCCGGTGGGGCGCGGGACTGAAGCTTTCTTT.

V is TRBV28 and J is TRBJ1-5, with 12 bases aligning to TRBD1. Trimming cost V 6 bases and J 6 bases; bases outside gene matches: 6. Germline V gene sequence: CDR1 MDHEN, CDR2 SYDVKM. The CDR3 extends over 15 amino acids. The DNA of the CDR3 is TGTGCCAGCAGATCGGGACAGGGGGCCGGTCAGCCCCAGCATTTT. This translates into CASRSGQGAGQPQHF.

CDR3 amino acids: CASGQGMVLTF. As DNA, the CDR3 is TGTGCCAGCGGACAGGGGATGGTCCTGACTTTC. The chain couples TRBV9 to TRBJ2-6, with 9 bases that match TRBD1. Unmatched junction bases numbered 3, after V lost 7 bases and J lost 13 bases. Germline CDR1 and CDR2: SGDLS and YYNGEE. This CDR3 contains 11 residues.

V gene TRBV6-5 combines with J gene TRBJ2-3; TRBD2 might be the D (5 bases). This CDR3 region has 18 residues. The ends were cut back, 2 bases at V and 4 bases at J, with 22 bases in the middle. The germline V gene encodes CDR1 MNHEY and CDR2 SVGAGI. CDR3 amino acids: CASSYTPGLALRADTQYF. The CDR3 DNA reads TGTGCCAGCAGTTACACCCCGGGGTTAGCTCTTAGGGCAGATACGCAGTATTTT.

This chain links TRBV20-1 with TRBJ1-1; 9 nucleotides line up with TRBD1. V shed 5 bases and J 5 bases; nucleotides not matched to a gene: 6. Looked up from germline, CDR1 is DFQATT and CDR2 is SNEGSKA (reference sequence). The CDR3 is 13 amino acids. The CDR3 loop is CSAPRTGVTEAFF. CDR3 nucleotide sequence: TGCAGTGCTCCTCGGACAGGGGTTACTGAAGCTTTCTTT.

The rearrangement uses TRBV5-4 and TRBJ2-5; tentative D call: TRBD1 (6 bases). This CDR3 comprises 14 residues. The V and J ends lost 4 bases and 2 bases respectively, with 12 bases between them. Germline-derived CDR1 and CDR2 are SGHNT and YYREEE (reference sequence). CDR3 DNA: TGTGCCAGCAGCCTACCAGGACAGCAAGAGACCCAGTACTTC. This sequence encodes CASSLPGQQETQYF.

The chain combines TRBV10-3 with TRBJ1-6, with 9 bases that match TRBD1. Losses at the gene ends were 10 bases for V and 0 bases for J; bases not matched to a gene: 10. This CDR3 is 17 amino acids long. The germline gives CDR1 ENHRY, CDR2 SYGVKD. This CDR3 is CATRDRVTYSYNSPLHF. As DNA, the CDR3 is TGTGCCACACGGGACAGGGTGACCTACTCCTATAATTCACCCCTCCACTTT.

This chain joins TRBV12-5 and TRBJ2-2, with TRBD2 as a possible D gene (6 bases). Germline CDR1 is LGHNT and CDR2 is FRNRAP. The CDR3 runs 16 residues. V was clipped by 5 bases and J by 3 bases, with 16 bases between them. The CDR3 region is CASGLAGAGYTGELFF. The DNA of the CDR3 is TGTGCTAGTGGTCTCGCAGGAGCGGGTTACACCGGGGAGCTGTTTTTT.

V and J are TRBV20-1 and TRBJ2-2; D possibly matches TRBD1 or TRBD2 (5 bases each). Trimming took off 5 bases at V and 4 bases at J, with 17 bases between the two ends. Per the germline V gene, CDR1 is DFQATT and CDR2 is SNEGSKA (reference sequence). The CDR3 runs to 15 residues. The DNA for the CDR3 is TGCAGTGCTCCGAAGACTGTGGGACCCACCGGGGAGCTGTTTTTT. Amino acids: CSAPKTVGPTGELFF.

This sequence joins TRBV7-6 and TRBJ2-7; TRBD2 matches at 7 bases. Trimming cost V 5 bases and J 5 bases; bases outside gene matches: 9. Germline V gene data show CDR1 as SGHVS and CDR2 as FNYEAQ. The length of the CDR3 is 14 residues. The chain's CDR3 is CASSQREGIDEQYF. CDR3 coding DNA: TGTGCCAGCAGCCAAAGGGAGGGAATCGACGAGCAGTACTTC.

The J gene is TRBJ1-2, the V gene TRBV20-1, with D possibly being TRBD1 (5 bases). This CDR3 region has 14 residues. Trimming took 5 bases from V and 3 from J, leaving 16 bases between them. The V gene's germline CDR1 is DFQATT and CDR2 SNEGSKA (reference sequence). Here the CDR3 reads CSAGVGGIYYGYTF. CDR3 coding DNA: TGCAGTGCTGGAGTTGGGGGTATCTACTATGGCTACACCTTC.

Note on this clonotype: The junction departs from germline at one end; a sequencing error may be responsible. The chain's CDR3 is CASSISMSGELFF. The CDR3 nucleotides read TGTGCCAGCAGTATATCCATGAGCGGGGAGCTGTTTTTT. This chain uses TRBV27 with TRBJ2-2; D is unresolved. CDR1 and CDR2 (germline): MNHEY, SMNVEV (reference sequence). This CDR3 is built from 13 residues.

The chain combines TRBV5-4 with TRBJ1-1, with 8 bases matching TRBD1. This CDR3 has 14 residues. Germline CDR1 is SGHNT and CDR2 is YYREEE (reference sequence). Losses at the gene ends were 4 bases for V and 5 bases for J; bases not matched to a gene: 7. CDR3 in amino acids: CASSPNTGGTEAFF. The CDR3 DNA follows: TGTGCCAGCAGCCCGAACACAGGGGGGACTGAAGCTTTCTTT.

This clonotype was found a few times. This chain links TRBV3-1 with TRBJ2-7; D unclear. There are 12 residues in the CDR3. The V end lost 3 bases, the J end lost 6 bases, and 9 bases lay between the germline ends. Germline-derived CDR1 and CDR2 are LGHDT and YNNKEL (reference sequence). CDR3 protein: CASSHRIGEQYF. The CDR3 DNA reads TGTGCCAGCAGCCACCGAATAGGCGAGCAGTACTTC.

The chain recombines TRBV12-3 or TRBV12-4 with TRBJ1-2; 7 nucleotides align to TRBD1. This CDR3 region has 12 residues. V shed 8 bases, J shed 3 bases, and the junction held 3 bases outside the gene matches. CDR3 protein: CASVGQHYGYTF. The CDR3 region has the DNA TGTGCCAGCGTGGGACAGCACTATGGCTACACCTTC.

V is TRBV19 and J is TRBJ2-1, with 12 bases that match TRBD1. Germline V CDR1 and CDR2: LNHDA, SQIVND (reference sequence). The length of the CDR3 is 15 residues. V shed 6 bases, J shed 8 bases, and the junction held 8 bases outside the gene matches. CDR3 region: CASRRPGQGADEQFF. The CDR3 DNA reads TGTGCCAGTAGGAGACCGGGACAGGGGGCCGATGAGCAGTTCTTC.

V gene TRBV6-6 combines with J gene TRBJ2-7, with 7 bases identical to TRBD1. Germline assignment: CDR1 MNHNY and CDR2 SVGAGI (reference sequence). The CDR3 runs to 15 residues. The trim removed 2 bases at V and 2 bases at J, leaving 6 bases unmatched. In DNA form, the CDR3 reads TGTGCCAGCAGTTACCTGATCGGACAGGCCTACGAGCAGTACTTC. Protein sequence: CASSYLIGQAYEQYF.

This clonotype was detected once. This chain connects TRBV7-9 to TRBJ2-3, with a possible D match to TRBD1 (5 bases). CDR1 and CDR2 (germline): SEHNR, FQNEAQ (reference sequence). V shed 3 bases and J shed 0 bases, with 7 bases lying between them. This CDR3 is 14 amino acids long. The CDR3 is CASSFAGSTDTQYF. DNA for the CDR3: TGTGCCAGCAGCTTTGCAGGGAGCACAGATACGCAGTATTTT.

The DNA for the CDR3 is TGTGCCAGCAGTTTACGAGGGGTCTATGGCTACACCTTC. It codes for CASSLRGVYGYTF. The chain is built from TRBV12-3 or TRBV12-4 and TRBJ1-2, with D possibly being TRBD1 (5 bases). The CDR3 spans 13 residues. V lost 2 bases to trimming and J lost 4 bases, with 8 bases between them.

The genes are TRBV2 and TRBJ2-5; tentative D call: TRBD1 (5 bases). Trimming left V 4 bases short and J 2 bases short, with 20 bases between. The CDR3 totals 17 residues. Germline values: CDR1 SNHLY, CDR2 FYNNEI. CDR3 residues: CASSGPDTPKSQETQYF. CDR3 sequence (DNA): TGTGCCAGCAGTGGCCCGGACACCCCGAAGTCTCAAGAGACCCAGTACTTC.

The rearrangement uses TRBV19 and TRBJ2-3; D unresolved. V shed 1 base and J shed 10 bases, with 9 bases lying between them. Germline assignment: CDR1 LNHDA and CDR2 SQIVND (reference sequence). This CDR3 comprises 12 residues. The CDR3 region has the DNA TGTGCCAGTAGTATAGTCCAGGCTGCGCAGTATTTT. Translating it yields CASSIVQAAQYF.

This clonotype was seen once. The V gene is TRBV5-5, the J gene TRBJ2-1, with 8 bases aligning to TRBD2. V lost 4 bases, J lost 4 bases, and 1 base stayed unmatched. Germline CDR1 SGHKS, CDR2 YYEKEE (reference sequence). This CDR3 is built from 13 residues. For the CDR3, the DNA is TGTGCCAGCAGCGAGCGGGAGTACAATGAGCAGTTCTTC. Amino acids: CASSEREYNEQFF.

The CDR3 sequence is CASSSSGNSVYNEQFF. CDR3 nucleotide sequence: TGTGCCAGCAGCTCTAGTGGAAACTCCGTTTACAATGAGCAGTTCTTC. The gene calls are TRBV7-8 and TRBJ2-1; D is ambiguous. Germline lookup yields CDR1 SGHVS and CDR2 FQNEAQ. The length of the CDR3 is 16 residues. The V end was cut by 4 bases, the J end by 4 bases, with 17 bases between.

The chain recombines TRBV20-1 with TRBJ2-4; D call uncertain. The CDR3 is made up of 14 amino acids. The ends were cut back, 5 bases at V and 2 bases at J, with 13 bases in the middle. From germline, CDR1 is DFQATT and CDR2 SNEGSKA (reference sequence). CDR3 DNA sequence: TGCAGTGCTCAGTCAGTCGATACCAAAAACATTCAGTACTTC. Protein sequence: CSAQSVDTKNIQYF.

The V and J genes are TRBV10-3 and TRBJ2-7, with no clear D. Germline V lookup: CDR1 ENHRY, CDR2 SYGVKD. The CDR3 spans 16 residues. Trimming shortened V by 2 bases and J by 0 bases, and 14 bases separated the two germline ends. This CDR3 is CAISEGPQRSSYEQYF. CDR3 nucleotides: TGTGCCATCAGTGAGGGCCCACAGAGGAGCTCCTACGAGCAGTACTTC.